This section outlines one T cell receptor beta chain sequence together with its context. Antigen unknown. This CDR3 region has 14 residues. Germline CDR1 reads SGHRS; CDR2 reads YFSETQ. The V segment lost 0 bases and the J segment 8 bases; nucleotides outside the gene matches: 4. These data belong to a study of cytomegalovirus exposure and HLA in healthy donors. Broader study findings: Among the most significant clusters, several appeared linked to common viral pathogens in a later analysis. In a later analysis, 17,000 or so TCR beta sequences were associated with HLA alleles at 0.05 false discovery rate. An ancestry cluster, one associated with Asian ancestry, reportedly showed fewer N-insertions than the approximately 720-donor mean in a later analysis.

13 Jbeta primers and 60 Vbeta primers were used for the PCR. Per the authors' pipeline: An analysis performed later counted about 80 million unique TCR beta chains (roughly 11 million of them shared). Clones were sequenced by immunoSEQ multiplex PCR, and TCRdb holds only the in-frame ones, with some missing. V and J calls and clone size are those listed in that table; D and trimming were worked out from the DNA. Reported are about 130,000 clones; the ten largest clones contain under 2.5%. The J gene is TRBJ1-2, the V gene TRBV5-1; 10 bases agree with TRBD1. The TCR comes from a man aged 40-50 years in good health and CMV-seronegative. The source material was PBMCs. The CDR3 region is CASSLAGTGEGYTF. CDR3 in DNA: TGCGCCAGCAGCTTGGCCGGGACAGGGGAAGGCTACACCTTC.